This is a list of T cell receptor beta chains from one sample in a study of beta chain features in type 1 diabetes. Assay used: immunoSEQ multiplex PCR; TCRdb lists only in-frame clones, some missing. This sample has 400,000 to 600,000 clones; roughly 31% occur once, and the top ten carry about 0.06%. The source material was naive CD4+ T cells from blood. The receptors originated from a man aged 18 to 29 in good health. CDR3s leave out the opening cysteine and the closing phenylalanine or tryptophan. D genes are given only for firm matches.

d_call: -
v_call: TRBV7-9
j_call: TRBJ2-7
cdr3_aa: ASSGGSEQY

d_call: -
v_call: TRBV6-5
j_call: TRBJ2-4
cdr3_aa: ASGAPGRMDIQY

d_call: -
v_call: TRBV2
j_call: TRBJ2-4
cdr3_aa: ATQREKSDIQY

d_call: -
v_call: TRBV6-6
j_call: TRBJ2-5
cdr3_aa: ASNRAPGETQY

d_call: -
v_call: TRBV28
j_call: TRBJ2-5
cdr3_aa: ASSLSGGETQY

d_call: TRBD2
v_call: TRBV5-4
j_call: TRBJ2-5
cdr3_aa: ASSSTIAGGQETQY

d_call: -
v_call: TRBV4-1
j_call: TRBJ2-1
cdr3_aa: ASSQTPYNEQF

d_call: -
v_call: TRBV7-2
j_call: TRBJ2-3
cdr3_aa: ASSLKRRGTDTQY

d_call: -
v_call: TRBV30
j_call: TRBJ1-2
cdr3_aa: AWRASGGEYLPGYT

d_call: -
v_call: TRBV5-4
j_call: TRBJ1-4
cdr3_aa: ASSRQMNEKLF

d_call: -
v_call: TRBV7-8
j_call: TRBJ2-3
cdr3_aa: ASSLSISPYTDTQY

d_call: -
v_call: TRBV5-4
j_call: TRBJ2-7
cdr3_aa: ASSLSYQTNSYEQY

d_call: -
v_call: TRBV5-4
j_call: TRBJ2-1
cdr3_aa: ASSLPSLSSYNEQF

d_call: TRBD2
v_call: TRBV19
j_call: TRBJ2-3
cdr3_aa: ASSMGRTSSDTQY

d_call: -
v_call: TRBV6-6
j_call: TRBJ2-7
cdr3_aa: ASSPTGSSYEQY

d_call: -
v_call: TRBV29-1
j_call: TRBJ1-5
cdr3_aa: SVSDGSNQPQH

d_call: -
v_call: TRBV18
j_call: TRBJ2-7
cdr3_aa: ASSRSYEQY

d_call: -
v_call: TRBV7-6
j_call: TRBJ2-7
cdr3_aa: ASSLIGVVGYEQY

d_call: TRBD1
v_call: TRBV30
j_call: TRBJ1-1
cdr3_aa: AWAQGSGVAF

d_call: TRBD1
v_call: TRBV5-6
j_call: TRBJ1-1
cdr3_aa: ASSLRDRGPMNTEAF

d_call: -
v_call: TRBV4-1
j_call: TRBJ2-5
cdr3_aa: ASSQPRGLRY

d_call: -
v_call: TRBV2
j_call: TRBJ2-7
cdr3_aa: ASSLPLRYEQY

d_call: -
v_call: TRBV14
j_call: TRBJ2-1
cdr3_aa: ASSQGGKGNYNEQF

d_call: -
v_call: TRBV5-4
j_call: TRBJ2-1
cdr3_aa: ASSLTDYNEQF

d_call: TRBD1
v_call: TRBV9
j_call: TRBJ2-2
cdr3_aa: ASSTGTGVNTGELF

d_call: TRBD2
v_call: TRBV7-9
j_call: TRBJ2-1
cdr3_aa: ASSLDLAGRNSYNEQF

d_call: TRBD2
v_call: TRBV30
j_call: TRBJ2-1
cdr3_aa: AWSVRTSGPNEQF

d_call: -
v_call: TRBV29-1
j_call: TRBJ1-4
cdr3_aa: SVAGGDEKLF

d_call: -
v_call: TRBV30
j_call: TRBJ1-4
cdr3_aa: AWSSGRPEKLF

d_call: -
v_call: TRBV30
j_call: TRBJ2-4
cdr3_aa: AWSEGPQNIQY

d_call: TRBD2
v_call: TRBV7-2
j_call: TRBJ2-3
cdr3_aa: ASSLALVSLAASTDTQY

d_call: TRBD1
v_call: TRBV30
j_call: TRBJ1-2
cdr3_aa: AWSRDSRRGYT

d_call: -
v_call: TRBV27
j_call: TRBJ2-1
cdr3_aa: ASSSRERSSYNEQF

d_call: -
v_call: TRBV5-4
j_call: TRBJ2-4
cdr3_aa: ASSGRLDLENIQY

d_call: TRBD1
v_call: TRBV30
j_call: TRBJ1-1
cdr3_aa: AWSAHGQGKGTEAF

d_call: -
v_call: TRBV28
j_call: TRBJ2-1
cdr3_aa: ASSSVYNEQF

d_call: TRBD1
v_call: TRBV27
j_call: TRBJ2-1
cdr3_aa: ASSLRGQGYEQF

d_call: -
v_call: TRBV6-5
j_call: TRBJ2-1
cdr3_aa: ASSWTDRRYNEQF

d_call: TRBD1
v_call: TRBV29-1
j_call: TRBJ2-1
cdr3_aa: SVAGTGSLNEQF

d_call: -
v_call: TRBV30
j_call: TRBJ2-3
cdr3_aa: AWSVSSLATDTQY

d_call: -
v_call: TRBV30
j_call: TRBJ2-7
cdr3_aa: AWSQITGAEQY

d_call: -
v_call: TRBV2
j_call: TRBJ2-1
cdr3_aa: ASSRVLYNEQF

d_call: TRBD2
v_call: TRBV9
j_call: TRBJ2-1
cdr3_aa: ASSVGVGGNNNEQF

d_call: -
v_call: TRBV14
j_call: TRBJ2-1
cdr3_aa: ASSSSARSYNEQF

d_call: -
v_call: TRBV11-2
j_call: TRBJ2-6
cdr3_aa: ASSSRSGANVLT